This entry lists 10 T cell receptor beta chains sequenced from one sample in a study of cytomegalovirus exposure and HLA in healthy donors. PCR involved 60 Vbeta and 13 Jbeta primers. The assay was immunoSEQ multiplex PCR, and TCRdb's table has in-frame clones only and misses some. The sample has about 160,000 clones, over 80% seen once. The sample comprised PBMCs. These receptor sequences come from a man aged 50-59 years in good health and CMV-seropositive.

Of note for this clone: A read error may account for a junction end that differs from germline. The chain joins TRBV7-3 to TRBJ1-2; a possible D gene is TRBD1 (6 bases). Germline CDR1 reads SGHTA; CDR2 reads FQGTGA. CDR3 size: 14 residues. CDR3 sequence reads: CVSSLDSSNYGYTF. As DNA, the CDR3 is TGTGTCAGCAGCTTGGACAGCTCTAACTATGGCTACACCTTC.

The V gene is TRBV13, the J gene TRBJ1-3; 8 nucleotides line up with TRBD1. With 0 bases clipped from V and 3 bases from J, the junction kept 1 base outside the gene matches. In germline, CDR1 is PRHDT, CDR2 FYEKMQ (reference sequence). The CDR3 is 15 amino acids. The CDR3 is CASSLGTGVGNTIYF. In DNA form, the CDR3 reads TGTGCCAGCAGCTTAGGGACAGGGGTTGGAAACACCATATATTTT.

V gene TRBV28 combines with J gene TRBJ1-4; TRBD1 is a possible D gene (6 bases). V gave up 2 bases and J gave up 10 bases, with 14 bases separating them. Germline CDR1 MDHEN, CDR2 SYDVKM. This CDR3 comprises 14 residues. DNA of the CDR3: TGTGCCAGCAGTTTAGAATCGGGCAGGGGAAAACTGTTTTTT. This translates into CASSLESGRGKLFF.

The V and J genes are TRBV27 and TRBJ2-7; 7 nucleotides align to TRBD1. Germline V CDR1 and CDR2: MNHEY, SMNVEV (reference sequence). The CDR3 is 15 amino acids. Unmatched junction bases numbered 18, after V lost 10 bases and J lost 6 bases. CDR3 in amino acids: CAKLDRERGMCEQYF. The CDR3 DNA is TGTGCCAAGCTAGACAGGGAACGGGGAATGTGCGAGCAGTACTTC.

The chain has TRBV7-2 and TRBJ2-1; a weak D match, TRBD2 (5 bases). Trimming removed 1 base from V and 0 bases from J, with 7 bases in between. Germline values: CDR1 SGHTA, CDR2 FQGNSA. The CDR3 loop spans 15 amino acids. The CDR3 loop is CASSLGGNSYNEQFF. The CDR3 nucleotides are TGTGCCAGCAGCTTAGGAGGGAACTCCTACAATGAGCAGTTCTTC.

The chain uses TRBV4-2 and TRBJ2-1; 9 positions match TRBD2. CDR1 and CDR2 (germline): LGHNA, YNFKEQ. The CDR3 consists of 16 residues. J gave up 2 bases and V 0 bases, and 2 bases lay outside the gene matches. CDR3 region: CASSQEASGTYNEQFF. The CDR3 nucleotides read TGTGCCAGCAGCCAAGAGGCTAGCGGGACCTACAATGAGCAGTTCTTC.

V gene TRBV4-1 combines with J gene TRBJ2-2, with 9 bases identical to TRBD1. Germline CDR1 is MGHRA and CDR2 is YSYEKL. The CDR3 contains 17 residues. V dropped 0 bases and J dropped 1; count of bases not matched to a gene: 3. Here the CDR3 reads CASSQDSTGGNTGELFF. The CDR3 bases are TGCGCCAGCAGCCAAGATTCGACAGGGGGGAACACCGGGGAGCTGTTTTTT.

This chain uses TRBV6-5 with TRBJ2-2, with 7 bases fitting TRBD1. The CDR3 sequence is 15 residues long. In germline, CDR1 is MNHEY, CDR2 SVGAGI. V lost 3 bases to trimming and J lost 6 bases; unmatched junction nucleotides: 7. This CDR3 is CASSYQGEYSGELFF. CDR3 DNA sequence: TGTGCCAGCAGTTATCAGGGGGAATATTCCGGGGAGCTGTTTTTT.

This clone was detected only a few times. V gene TRBV6-4 combines with J gene TRBJ2-2, with a weak D call TRBD1 (6 bases). The CDR3 is made up of 15 amino acids. V lost 4 bases and J 4 bases, leaving 13 bases between the germline ends. Germline V gene data show CDR1 as MRHNA and CDR2 as SNTAGT. The CDR3 reads CASSASGGGTGELFF. The DNA of the CDR3 is TGTGCCAGCAGTGCATCTGGGGGCGGCACCGGGGAGCTGTTTTTT.

The chain combines TRBV18 with TRBJ2-2; 8 nucleotides align to TRBD1. Germline CDR1 and CDR2: KGHSH and LQKENI. Trimming at V came to 2 bases and at J to 3 bases, leaving 5 bases not matched to a gene. This CDR3 comprises 16 residues. CDR3 sequence reads: CASSPGAGGYTGELFF. Here the CDR3 DNA reads TGTGCCAGCTCACCAGGAGCAGGGGGCTACACCGGGGAGCTGTTTTTT. Using reference TRBV18 and TRBJ2-2 for the parts outside the CDR3, the full variable domain is NAGVMQNPRHLVRRRGQEARLRCSPMKGHSHVYWYRQLPEEGLKFMVYLQKENIIDESGMPKERFSAEFPKEGPSILRIQQVVRGDSAAYFCASSPGAGGYTGELFFGEGSRLTVL.